This note documents a single T cell receptor (beta chain) sequence. Its antigen is not known. This record comes from a study of shared clonotypes between healthy human individuals. Study-wide findings and caveats: In several donors, around 5.5% of naive CD4 clonotypes appeared in common.

Deletions cut 3 bases from V and 3 bases from J, with 17 bases between. The CDR3 sequence is 16 residues long. The germline gives CDR1 MGHRA, CDR2 YSYEKL. Genomic DNA of every subset was divided equally among multiple immunoSEQ plates. Profiling relied on immunoSEQ multiplex PCR, and the TCRdb table lists in-frame clones only, not all of them. This table holds millions of clones, around 90% found once. Sequencing was performed on naive CD4+ T cells sorted from blood. As to subset: CD45RA+ positively selected. The genes are TRBV4-1 and TRBJ2-5; D may match TRBD1 or TRBD2 (5 bases each). The source of this sequence is a man in his late teens or twenties in good health. This CDR3 is CASSHLDGTDKETQYF. DNA for the CDR3: TGCGCCAGCAGCCACCTAGACGGGACGGACAAAGAGACCCAGTACTTC.